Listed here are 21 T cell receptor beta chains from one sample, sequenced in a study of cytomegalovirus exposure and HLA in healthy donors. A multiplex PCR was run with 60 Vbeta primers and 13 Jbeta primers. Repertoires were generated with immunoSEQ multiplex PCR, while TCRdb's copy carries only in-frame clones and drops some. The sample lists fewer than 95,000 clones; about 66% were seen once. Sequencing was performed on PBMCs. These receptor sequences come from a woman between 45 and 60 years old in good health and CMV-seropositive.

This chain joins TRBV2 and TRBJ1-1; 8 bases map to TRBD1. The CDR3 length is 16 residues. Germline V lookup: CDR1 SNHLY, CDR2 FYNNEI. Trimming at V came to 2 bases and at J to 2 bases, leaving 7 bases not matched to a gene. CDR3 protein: CASSESRTGRNTEAFF. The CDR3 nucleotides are TGTGCCAGCAGTGAATCTCGGACAGGGAGAAACACTGAAGCTTTCTTT.

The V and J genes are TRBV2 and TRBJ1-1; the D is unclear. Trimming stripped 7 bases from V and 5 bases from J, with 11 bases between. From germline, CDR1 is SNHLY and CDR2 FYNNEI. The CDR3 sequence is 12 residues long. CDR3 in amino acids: CASNRGLTEAFF. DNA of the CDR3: TGTGCCAGCAATCGAGGGTTGACTGAAGCTTTCTTT.

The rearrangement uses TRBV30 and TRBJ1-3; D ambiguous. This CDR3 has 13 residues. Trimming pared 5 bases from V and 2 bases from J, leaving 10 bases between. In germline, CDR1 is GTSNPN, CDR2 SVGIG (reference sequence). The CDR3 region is CAWREWAGNTIYF. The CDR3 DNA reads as TGTGCCTGGCGGGAGTGGGCTGGAAACACCATATATTTT.

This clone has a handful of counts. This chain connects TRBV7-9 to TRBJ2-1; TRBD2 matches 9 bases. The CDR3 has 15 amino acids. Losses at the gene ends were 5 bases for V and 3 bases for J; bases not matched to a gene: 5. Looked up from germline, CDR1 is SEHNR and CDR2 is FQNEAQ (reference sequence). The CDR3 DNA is TGTGCCAGCAGCCACAGCGGGGGGAACTACAATGAGCAGTTCTTC. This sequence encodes CASSHSGGNYNEQFF.

The CDR3 loop is CASSIELGLAGGFNADEQFF. Here the CDR3 DNA reads TGTGCCAGTAGTATAGAATTGGGACTAGCGGGGGGATTTAACGCGGATGAGCAGTTCTTC. This sequence joins TRBV19 and TRBJ2-1; 15 bases are shared with TRBD2. The germline CDR1 and CDR2 sequences are LNHDA and SQIVND (reference sequence). V lost 0 bases to trimming and J lost 8 bases; unmatched junction nucleotides: 14. The CDR3 consists of 20 residues.

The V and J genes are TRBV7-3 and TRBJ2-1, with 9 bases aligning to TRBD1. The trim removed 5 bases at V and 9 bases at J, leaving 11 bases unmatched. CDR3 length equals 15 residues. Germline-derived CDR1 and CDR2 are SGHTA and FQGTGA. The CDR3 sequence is CASSNLGTGLGEQFF. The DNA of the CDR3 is TGTGCCAGCAGCAACCTTGGGACAGGGCTAGGTGAGCAGTTCTTC.

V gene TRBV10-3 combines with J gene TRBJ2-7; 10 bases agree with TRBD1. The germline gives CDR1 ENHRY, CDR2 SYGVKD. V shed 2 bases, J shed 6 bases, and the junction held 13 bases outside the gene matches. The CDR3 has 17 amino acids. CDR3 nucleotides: TGTGCCATCAGTGAGAGCGTGATGGGACAGGGGACCTCCGAGCAGTACTTC. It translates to CAISESVMGQGTSEQYF.

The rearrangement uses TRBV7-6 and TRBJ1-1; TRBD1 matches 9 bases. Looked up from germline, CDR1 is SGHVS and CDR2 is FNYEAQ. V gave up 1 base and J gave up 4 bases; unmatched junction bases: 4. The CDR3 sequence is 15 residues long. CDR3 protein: CASSLDDRGGTEAFF. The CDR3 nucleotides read TGTGCCAGCAGCTTAGACGACAGGGGGGGCACTGAAGCTTTCTTT.

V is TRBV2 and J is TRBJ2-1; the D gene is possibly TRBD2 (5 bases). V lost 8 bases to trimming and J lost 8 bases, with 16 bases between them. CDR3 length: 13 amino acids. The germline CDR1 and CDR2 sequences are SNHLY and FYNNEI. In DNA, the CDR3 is TGTGCCAGCTCGATAACTCGGCGGGATGAGCAGTTCTTC. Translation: CASSITRRDEQFF.

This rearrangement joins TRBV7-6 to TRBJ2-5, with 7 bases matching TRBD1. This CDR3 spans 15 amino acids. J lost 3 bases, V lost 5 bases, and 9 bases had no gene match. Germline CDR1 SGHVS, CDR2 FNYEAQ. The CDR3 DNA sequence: TGTGCCAGCAGCCCCACCCCCGGGACAGAAGAGACCCAGTACTTC. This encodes CASSPTPGTEETQYF.

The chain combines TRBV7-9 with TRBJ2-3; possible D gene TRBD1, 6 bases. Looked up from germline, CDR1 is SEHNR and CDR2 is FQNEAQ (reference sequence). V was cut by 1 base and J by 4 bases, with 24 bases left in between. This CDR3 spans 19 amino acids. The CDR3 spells CASSLELGRGTHSADTQYF. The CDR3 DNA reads TGTGCCAGCAGCTTAGAACTCGGCAGGGGAACTCACTCGGCAGATACGCAGTATTTT. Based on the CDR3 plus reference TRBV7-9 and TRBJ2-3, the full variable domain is DTGVSQNPRHKITKRGQNVTFRCDPISEHNRLYWYRQTLGQGPEFLTYFQNEAQLEKSRLLSDRFSAERPKGSFSTLEIQRTEQGDSAMYLCASSLELGRGTHSADTQYFGPGTRLTVL.

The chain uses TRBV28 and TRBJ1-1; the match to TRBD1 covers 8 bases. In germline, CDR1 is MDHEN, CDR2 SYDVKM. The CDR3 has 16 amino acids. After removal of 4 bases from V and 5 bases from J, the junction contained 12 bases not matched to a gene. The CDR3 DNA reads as TGTGCCAGCAGTTCACCTTCTGGGACAGGCATTACTGAAGCTTTCTTT. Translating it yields CASSSPSGTGITEAFF.

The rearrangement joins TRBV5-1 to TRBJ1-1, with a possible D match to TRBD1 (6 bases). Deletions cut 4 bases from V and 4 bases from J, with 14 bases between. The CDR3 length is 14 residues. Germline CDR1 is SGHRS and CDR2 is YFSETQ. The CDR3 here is CASSGSTGVTEAFF. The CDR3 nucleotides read TGCGCCAGCAGCGGGTCGACAGGAGTCACTGAAGCTTTCTTT.

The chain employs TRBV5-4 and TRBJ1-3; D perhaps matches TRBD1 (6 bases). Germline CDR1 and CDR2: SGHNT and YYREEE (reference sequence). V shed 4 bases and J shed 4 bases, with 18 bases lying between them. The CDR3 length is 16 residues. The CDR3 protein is CASSPSGHFGGNTIYF. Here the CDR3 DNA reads TGTGCCAGCAGCCCATCGGGACACTTTGGAGGAAACACCATATATTTT.

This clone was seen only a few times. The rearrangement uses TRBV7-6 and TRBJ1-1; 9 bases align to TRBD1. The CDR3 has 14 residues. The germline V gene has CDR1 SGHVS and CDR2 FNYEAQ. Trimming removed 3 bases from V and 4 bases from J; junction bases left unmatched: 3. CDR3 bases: TGTGCCAGCAGCTTCGGACAGGGGATCACTGAAGCTTTCTTT. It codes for CASSFGQGITEAFF.

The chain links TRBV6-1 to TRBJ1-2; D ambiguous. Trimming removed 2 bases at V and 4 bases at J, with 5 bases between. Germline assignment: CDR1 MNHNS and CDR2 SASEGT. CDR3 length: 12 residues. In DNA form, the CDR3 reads TGTGCCAGCAGTGAAAGCTTCTATGGCTACACCTTC. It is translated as CASSESFYGYTF.

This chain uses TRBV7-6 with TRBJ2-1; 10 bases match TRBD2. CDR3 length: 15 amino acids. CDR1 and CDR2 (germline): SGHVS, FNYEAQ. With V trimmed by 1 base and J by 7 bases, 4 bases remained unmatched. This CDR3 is CASSLVAGGGNEQFF. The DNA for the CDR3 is TGTGCCAGCAGCTTAGTAGCGGGGGGTGGTAATGAGCAGTTCTTC.

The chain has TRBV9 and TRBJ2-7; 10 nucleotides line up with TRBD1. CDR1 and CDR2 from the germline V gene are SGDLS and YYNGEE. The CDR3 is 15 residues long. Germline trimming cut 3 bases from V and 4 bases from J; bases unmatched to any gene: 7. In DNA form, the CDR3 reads TGTGCCAGCAGCGACGGGACAGGGGCTGGGTACGAGCAGTACTTC. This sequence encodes CASSDGTGAGYEQYF.

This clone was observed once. The DNA for the CDR3 is TGTGCCTCCTCCCAGGGGGCAGATTCACCCCTCCACTTT. This codes for CASSQGADSPLHF. The chain is built from TRBV19 and TRBJ1-6, with 8 nucleotides matching TRBD1. This CDR3 spans 13 amino acids. Trimming took 11 bases from V and 8 from J; bases not matched to a gene: 8. Germline V gene lookup returns CDR1 LNHDA and CDR2 SQIVND (reference sequence).

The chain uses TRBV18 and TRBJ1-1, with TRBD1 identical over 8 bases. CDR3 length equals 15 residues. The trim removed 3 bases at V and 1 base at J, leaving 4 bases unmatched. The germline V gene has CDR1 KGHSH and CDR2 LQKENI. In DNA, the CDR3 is TGTGCCAGCTCACCGGACAGGGTACCGAACACTGAAGCTTTCTTT. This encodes CASSPDRVPNTEAFF.

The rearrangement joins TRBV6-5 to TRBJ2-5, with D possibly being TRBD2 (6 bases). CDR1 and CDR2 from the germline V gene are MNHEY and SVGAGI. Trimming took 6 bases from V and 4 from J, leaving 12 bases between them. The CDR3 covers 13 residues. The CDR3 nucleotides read TGTGCCAGCAGGGTAGCGGTTGGAGAGACCCAGTACTTC. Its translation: CASRVAVGETQYF.